The 26 T cell receptor beta chains given below trace back to one sample, sequenced in a study of T cell repertoires in cytomegalovirus infection. TCRdb passed the reads through MiXCR, listing each CDR3 protein once. The table lists around 750,000 distinct CDR3 sequences, around a third of them singletons. Their target antigens are unknown. Sequenced here: cultured CD8+ T cells from PBMCs, sampled from culture after CMV antigen stimulation. The receptors originated from a human donor in good health (CMV status not recorded). Some clones in this sample may be carry-over from other donors' samples.

This clonotype turned up a few times. The V and J genes are TRBV14 and TRBJ2-2; D is undetermined. The CDR3 runs to 15 residues. The germline V gene encodes CDR1 SGHDN and CDR2 FVKESK. The V gene lost 1 base and the J gene lost 5 bases, with 11 bases spanning the gap. In DNA, the CDR3 is TGTGCCAGCAGCCAAGTCTCCTCCCGAACCGGGGAGCTGTTTTTT. Translating it yields CASSQVSSRTGELFF.

The chain employs TRBV6-6 and TRBJ1-6; D is uncertain. Deletions cut 2 bases from V and 15 bases from J, with 8 bases between. The CDR3 length is 11 residues. Germline loops: CDR1 MNHNY, CDR2 SVGAGI (reference sequence). The CDR3 loop is CASSYGHDLHF. The CDR3 DNA follows: TGTGCCAGCAGTTACGGTCACGACCTCCACTTT.

This chain uses TRBV7-9 with TRBJ2-5; possibly TRBD1 or TRBD2 for D (5 bases each). Germline V lookup: CDR1 SEHNR, CDR2 FQNEAQ (reference sequence). The CDR3 sequence is 15 residues long. With 7 bases removed from V and 5 bases from J, the gap between germline ends came to 20 bases. CDR3 coding DNA: TGTGCCAGCACCCTACCGGGGCAGCGCGACGAGACCCAGTACTTC. This codes for CASTLPGQRDETQYF.

The V gene is TRBV19, the J gene TRBJ2-3; 7 bases match TRBD2. The germline gives CDR1 LNHDA, CDR2 SQIVND (reference sequence). With 7 bases clipped from V and 4 bases from J, the junction kept 14 bases outside the gene matches. This CDR3 has 16 amino acids. The DNA for the CDR3 is TGTGCCAGTACCCTGTCGGGGGGAAGTGCGGCAGATACGCAGTATTTT. Residues: CASTLSGGSAADTQYF.

Of note for this clonotype: A junction boundary mismatches the germline segment, possibly from a read error. The rearrangement joins TRBV12-3 or TRBV12-4 to TRBJ2-3; D not resolved. This CDR3 region has 12 residues. CDR3 sequence reads: CASSFRADAQYF. The CDR3 bases are TGTGCCAGCAGTTTCCGGGCAGATGCGCAGTATTTT.

This clonotype was counted a single time. The chain employs TRBV7-9 and TRBJ2-1; D possibly corresponds to TRBD1 (5 bases). V was cut by 11 bases and J by 2 bases, with 16 bases left in between. The CDR3 is 14 amino acids. Germline V lookup: CDR1 SEHNR, CDR2 FQNEAQ (reference sequence). CDR3: CAWGALVAYNEQFF. In nucleotides, the CDR3 is TGTGCCTGGGGCGCCCTGGTCGCCTACAATGAGCAGTTCTTC.

This clonotype occurred a few times. The gene calls are TRBV10-3 and TRBJ2-2, with a possible D match to TRBD2 (6 bases). Trimming took 2 bases from V and 4 from J, leaving 14 bases between them. There are 16 residues in the CDR3. Germline CDR1 reads ENHRY; CDR2 reads SYGVKD. CDR3 region: CAISEAGSEGTGELFF. As DNA, the CDR3 is TGTGCCATCAGTGAGGCGGGAAGCGAAGGCACCGGGGAGCTGTTTTTT.

This chain connects TRBV27 to TRBJ2-3; D remains ambiguous. V was shortened by 0 bases and J by 5 bases, with 21 bases between the two germline ends. This CDR3 comprises 18 residues. CDR1 MNHEY and CDR2 SMNVEV come from the germline V gene (reference sequence). This CDR3 is CASSLSHQPTSRRDTQYF. Here the CDR3 DNA reads TGTGCCAGCAGTTTATCCCACCAACCCACCTCTAGGAGAGATACGCAGTATTTT.

The chain has TRBV10-3 and TRBJ2-7; TRBD1 matches 9 bases. The CDR3 runs 13 residues. From germline, CDR1 is ENHRY and CDR2 SYGVKD. V lost 4 bases and J lost 4; bases outside the gene matches: 2. The CDR3 loop is CAISGGQGYEQYV. CDR3 in DNA: TGTGCCATCAGTGGAGGACAGGGGTACGAGCAGTACGTC.

The rearrangement uses TRBV9 and TRBJ2-1; D is possibly TRBD2 (6 bases). Trimming shortened V by 2 bases and J by 0 bases, and 12 bases separated the two germline ends. Germline CDR1 and CDR2: SGDLS and YYNGEE. This CDR3 comprises 16 residues. CDR3 loop: CASSVSGGRSYNEQFF. For the CDR3, the DNA is TGTGCCAGCAGCGTCTCCGGGGGTCGCTCCTACAATGAGCAGTTCTTC.

Many counts were recorded for this clonotype. The chain combines TRBV7-8 with TRBJ1-5; D gene uncertain. The CDR3 covers 15 residues. V lost 0 bases, J lost 0 bases, and 6 bases lay in between. Per germline, CDR1 SGHVS and CDR2 FQNEAQ. CDR3 loop: CASSLAPYSNQPQHF. The CDR3, as DNA: TGTGCCAGCAGCTTAGCCCCTTATAGCAATCAGCCCCAGCATTTT.

This chain links TRBV7-9 with TRBJ1-2; D may be TRBD1 (5 bases). Germline V lookup: CDR1 SEHNR, CDR2 FQNEAQ (reference sequence). Trimming left V 3 bases short and J 5 bases short, with 25 bases between. The CDR3 sequence is 18 residues long. The CDR3 loop is CASSLGLRRGRESYGYTF. DNA for the CDR3: TGTGCCAGCAGCTTGGGACTTCGGAGGGGTCGGGAGAGTTATGGCTACACCTTC. Full variable domain (rest looked up from reference TRBV7-9 and TRBJ1-2): DTGVSQNPRHKITKRGQNVTFRCDPISEHNRLYWYRQTLGQGPEFLTYFQNEAQLEKSRLLSDRFSAERPKGSFSTLEIQRTEQGDSAMYLCASSLGLRRGRESYGYTFGSGTRLTVV.

This clonotype was observed a handful of times. The rearrangement joins TRBV7-8 to TRBJ1-1, with unresolved D. Deletions cut 5 bases from V and 6 bases from J, with 16 bases between. This CDR3 is 14 amino acids long. Germline CDR1 reads SGHVS; CDR2 reads FQNEAQ. The CDR3 nucleotides read TGTGCCAGCAGCATCGGATCCCCTGGACCTGAAGCTTTCTTT. This encodes CASSIGSPGPEAFF.

The J gene is TRBJ2-1, the V gene TRBV6-6, with D perhaps matching TRBD2 (5 bases). This CDR3 region has 11 residues. Germline-derived CDR1 and CDR2 are MNHNY and SVGAGI (reference sequence). V lost 7 bases and J 9 bases, leaving 10 bases between the germline ends. Here the CDR3 reads CASISGSEQFF. The DNA of the CDR3 is TGTGCCAGCATTTCGGGGAGTGAGCAGTTCTTC.

This clonotype came up a few times. The chain carries TRBV7-9 and TRBJ2-7, with 7 nucleotides matching TRBD2. Trimming at V came to 5 bases and at J to 4 bases, leaving 14 bases not matched to a gene. The CDR3 covers 16 residues. Per germline, CDR1 SEHNR and CDR2 FQNEAQ (reference sequence). CDR3 in DNA: TGTGCCAGCAGCAGCGAAAAAGAAAGGGGAGGGTACGAGCAGTACTTC. Translated, it gives CASSSEKERGGYEQYF.

At least ten counts were recorded for this clonotype. The J gene is TRBJ2-1, the V gene TRBV6-1; D may correspond to TRBD1 or TRBD2 (5 bases each). There are 14 residues in the CDR3. Germline CDR1 MNHNS, CDR2 SASEGT. Trimming left V 4 bases short and J 6 bases short, with 13 bases between. The CDR3 DNA is TGTGCCAGCAGTGCCGGGACGGGGCTCAATGAGCAGTTCTTC. Its protein product is CASSAGTGLNEQFF.

This clonotype has a handful of counts. The CDR3 bases are TGCAGTGCTAGTTCAGGGGGCCCCCTTAGCAATCAGCCCCAGCATTTT. Translation gives CSASSGGPLSNQPQHF. The V call is TRBV20-1, the J call TRBJ1-5; 8 positions agree with TRBD1. The CDR3 covers 16 residues. J gave up 0 bases and V 3 bases, and 7 bases lay outside the gene matches. Germline V gives CDR1 DFQATT, CDR2 SNEGSKA (reference sequence).

The chain recombines TRBV6-5 with TRBJ2-2; 7 nucleotides line up with TRBD2. V dropped 4 bases and J dropped 0; count of bases not matched to a gene: 5. The germline CDR1 and CDR2 sequences are MNHEY and SVGAGI. The CDR3 length is 16 residues. The CDR3 nucleotides are TGTGCCAGCAGTTCCGTGGGGGGGTCGAACACCGGGGAGCTGTTTTTT. Translation gives CASSSVGGSNTGELFF.

The CDR3 loop is CASSDSGGVNEQFF. The CDR3 nucleotides read TGTGCCAGCAGTGACTCTGGGGGCGTAAATGAGCAGTTCTTC. The chain combines TRBV27 with TRBJ2-1, with D tentatively TRBD1 (6 bases). Per the germline V gene, CDR1 is MNHEY and CDR2 is SMNVEV (reference sequence). CDR3 size: 14 residues. The ends were cut back, 5 bases at V and 7 bases at J, with 15 bases in the middle.

The gene calls are TRBV27 and TRBJ2-1; D unresolved. CDR3 length equals 12 residues. Trimming shortened V by 4 bases and J by 10 bases, and 11 bases separated the two germline ends. Germline CDR1 and CDR2: MNHEY and SMNVEV (reference sequence). The CDR3 bases are TGTGCCAGCAGTTCACCGGGTTTCGAGCAGTTCTTC. Translating it yields CASSSPGFEQFF.

The chain has TRBV12-3 or TRBV12-4 and TRBJ2-1, with 8 bases matching TRBD2. V shed 6 bases, J shed 6 bases, and the junction held 10 bases outside the gene matches. The CDR3 loop spans 15 amino acids. The CDR3 protein is CASRSPGGDFNEQFF. CDR3 sequence (DNA): TGTGCCAGCAGATCGCCGGGGGGGGATTTCAATGAGCAGTTCTTC.

DNA for the CDR3: TGTGCCGTAGGGGGGGACACCTACGAGCAGTACTTC. This encodes CAVGGDTYEQYF. V and J are TRBV28 and TRBJ2-7; a possible D gene is TRBD2 (7 bases). The germline CDR1 and CDR2 sequences are MDHEN and SYDVKM. There are 12 residues in the CDR3. V was cut by 11 bases and J by 2 bases, with 13 bases left in between.

This clonotype has a handful of counts. The chain combines TRBV27 with TRBJ2-5; 8 bases match TRBD1. V was clipped by 7 bases and J by 1 base; unmatched bases: 5. The CDR3 runs 14 residues. Per the germline V gene, CDR1 is MNHEY and CDR2 is SMNVEV (reference sequence). CDR3 sequence: CASTTGGLQETQYF. In nucleotides, the CDR3 is TGTGCCAGCACCACAGGGGGACTCCAAGAGACCCAGTACTTC.

This clonotype has a handful of counts. The V call is TRBV5-6, the J call TRBJ2-1; TRBD2 matches at 7 bases. The CDR3 has 15 residues. Trimming removed 4 bases from V and 7 bases from J; junction bases left unmatched: 11. CDR1 and CDR2 (germline): SGHDT, YYEEEE. In nucleotides, the CDR3 is TGTGCCAGCAGCCGCGCCTTCAGGGAGGGGAATGAGCAGTTCTTC. Encoded protein: CASSRAFREGNEQFF. The variable domain in full, with the rest retrieved from reference TRBV5-6 and TRBJ2-1, is DAGVTQSPTHLIKTRGQQVTLRCSPKSGHDTVSWYQQALGQGPQFIFQYYEEEERQRGNFPDRFSGHQFPNYSSELNVNALLLGDSALYLCASSRAFREGNEQFFGPGTRLTVL.

This clonotype was recorded a few times. The V and J genes are TRBV29-1 and TRBJ2-1; perhaps TRBD1 as D (5 bases). CDR1 is SQVTM, CDR2 ANQGSEA, per germline. Trimming left V 6 bases short and J 4 bases short, with 19 bases between. The CDR3 is 15 amino acids. DNA of the CDR3: TGCAGCGTACCTATTTGGACACCGCCGTACAATGAGCAGTTCTTC. Its translation: CSVPIWTPPYNEQFF.

This clonotype came up a few times. The chain uses TRBV12-3 or TRBV12-4 and TRBJ1-2, with 8 bases fitting TRBD1. The CDR3 consists of 16 residues. V lost 8 bases and J lost 3; bases outside the gene matches: 14. This chain's CDR3 is CASSNIGTGGDYGYTF. Written as DNA, the CDR3 is TGTGCCAGCTCTAACATCGGGACAGGAGGCGACTATGGCTACACCTTC.